Sequencing of this T cell receptor (beta chain) was carried out in a study of Ad26.COV2.S vaccination and SARS-CoV-2 variants. Study conclusions and caveats: Higher spike-specific TCR breadth was found in vaccine recipients than in placebo recipients. Analytic work on TCR breadth and depth might have understated the full extent of total T cell responses.

Indicated treatment: over 15 received Ad26.COV2.S at low or high dose, single or two shots; five or six received placebo; per-sample allocation not given. Specimens were obtained on day 63 following the first vaccine or placebo injection. The CDR3 is made up of 16 amino acids. Germline loops: CDR1 MNHNY, CDR2 SVGAGI (reference sequence). Between the trimmed V and J ends, which lost 0 bases and 0 bases, there was a span of 9 bases. Clones were sequenced by immunoSEQ multiplex PCR, and TCRdb holds only the in-frame ones, with some missing. Among some 300,000 clones listed, just over 85% were seen once. As regards this clone: Its antigen is not identified.

This chain connects TRBV6-6 to TRBJ1-3; D unresolved. The TCR originated in a person aged 18-60 years who received the Ad26.COV2.S COVID-19 vaccine or a placebo. Material: peripheral blood, obtained in a trial of Ad26.COV2.S vaccine versus placebo. The CDR3 coding sequence is TGTGCCAGCAGTTACTCGAACCCGACCTCTGGAAACACCATATATTTT. Protein: CASSYSNPTSGNTIYF.